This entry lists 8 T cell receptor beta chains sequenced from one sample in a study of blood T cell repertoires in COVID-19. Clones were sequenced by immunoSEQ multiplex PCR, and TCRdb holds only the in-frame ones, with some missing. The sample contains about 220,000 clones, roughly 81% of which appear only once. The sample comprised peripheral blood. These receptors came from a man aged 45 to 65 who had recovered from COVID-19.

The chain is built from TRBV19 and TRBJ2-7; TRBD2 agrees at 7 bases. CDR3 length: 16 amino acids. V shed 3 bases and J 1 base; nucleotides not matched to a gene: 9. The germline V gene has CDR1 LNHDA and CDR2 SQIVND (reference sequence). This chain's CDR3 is CASSIASASGSYEQYF. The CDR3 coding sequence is TGTGCCAGTAGTATTGCTTCGGCTAGCGGTTCCTACGAGCAGTACTTC.

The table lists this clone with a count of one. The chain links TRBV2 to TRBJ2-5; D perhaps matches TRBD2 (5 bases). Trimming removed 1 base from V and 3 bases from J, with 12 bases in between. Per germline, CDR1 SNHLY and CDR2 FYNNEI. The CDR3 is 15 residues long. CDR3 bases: TGTGCCAGCAGTGAAGTCGGGAACGGCGAAGAGACCCAGTACTTC. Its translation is CASSEVGNGEETQYF.

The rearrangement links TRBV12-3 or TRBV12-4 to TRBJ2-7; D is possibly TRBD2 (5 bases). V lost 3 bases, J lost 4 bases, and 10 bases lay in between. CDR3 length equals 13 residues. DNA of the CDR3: TGTGCCAGCAGTTTGTCACTAGTTTACGAGCAGTACTTC. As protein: CASSLSLVYEQYF.

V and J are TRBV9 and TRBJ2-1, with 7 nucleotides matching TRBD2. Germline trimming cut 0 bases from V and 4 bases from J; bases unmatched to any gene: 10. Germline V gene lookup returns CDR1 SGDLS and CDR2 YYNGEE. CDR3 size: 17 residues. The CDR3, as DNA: TGTGCCAGCAGCGTAGCTACCGGGAGGACCCAGTACAATGAGCAGTTCTTC. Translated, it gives CASSVATGRTQYNEQFF. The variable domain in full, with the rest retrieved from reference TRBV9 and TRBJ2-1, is DSGVTQTPKHLITATGQRVTLRCSPRSGDLSVYWYQQSLDQGLQFLIQYYNGEERAKGNILERFSAQQFPDLHSELNLSSLELGDSALYFCASSVATGRTQYNEQFFGPGTRLTVL.

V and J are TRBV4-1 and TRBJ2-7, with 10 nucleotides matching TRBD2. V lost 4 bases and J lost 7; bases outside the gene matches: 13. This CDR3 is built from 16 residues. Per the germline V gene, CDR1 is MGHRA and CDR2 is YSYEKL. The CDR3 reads CASSLRLAGDFSEQYF. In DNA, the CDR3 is TGCGCCAGCAGCCTCCGCCTAGCGGGAGATTTTAGTGAGCAGTACTTC.

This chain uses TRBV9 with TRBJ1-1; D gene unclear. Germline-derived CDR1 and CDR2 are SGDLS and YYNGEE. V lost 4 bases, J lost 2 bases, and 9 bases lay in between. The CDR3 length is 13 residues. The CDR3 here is CASSTKDNTEAFF. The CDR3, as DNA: TGTGCCAGCAGCACTAAGGATAACACTGAAGCTTTCTTT.

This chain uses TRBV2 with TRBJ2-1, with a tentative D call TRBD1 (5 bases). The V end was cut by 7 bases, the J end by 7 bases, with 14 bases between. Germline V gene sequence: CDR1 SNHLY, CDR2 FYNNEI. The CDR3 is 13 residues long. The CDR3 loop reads CASTPTRVNEQFF. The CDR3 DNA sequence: TGTGCCAGCACCCCCACCAGGGTGAATGAGCAGTTCTTC.

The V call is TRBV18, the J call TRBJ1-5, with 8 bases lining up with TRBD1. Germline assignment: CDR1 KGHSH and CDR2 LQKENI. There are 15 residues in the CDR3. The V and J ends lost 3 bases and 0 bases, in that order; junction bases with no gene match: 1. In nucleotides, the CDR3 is TGTGCCAGCTCACCGACAGGGGTTAGCAATCAGCCCCAGCATTTT. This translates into CASSPTGVSNQPQHF.